One and the same sample provided the 19 T cell receptor beta chains below, sequenced in a study of tumor-infiltrating lymphocytes in primary liver carcinoma. A primer matching the constant region was used to make TCR beta cDNA from approximately 0.55 ug of total RNA. Library construction for TCR beta comprised three nested multiplex PCR rounds performed with slightly modified ARM-PCR. Each of the first two PCR rounds ran approximately 10 cycles with TRBV1-TRBV30 forward and C-beta reverse primers. TCRdb redid the calling of the multiplex PCR reads with MiXCR, one entry per CDR3 protein. Here the sample spans about 44,000 distinct CDR3 sequences, 70% to 85% being singletons. Co-extraction yielded RNA and DNA from roughly 21-30 mg of unsorted bulk tissue. The sample consisted of liver tumor tissue from sampling region 3. Subset meaning: tumor region T3, left-lateral pole. The receptors shown here come from a middle-aged man with primary liver carcinoma and hepatitis B virus infection.

CDR3: CASSRTSGSANTGELFF. CDR3 DNA: TGTGCCAGCAGTAGGACTAGCGGGAGCGCGAACACCGGGGAGCTGTTTTTT. The chain has TRBV2 and TRBJ2-2; 13 nucleotides agree with TRBD2. The germline gives CDR1 SNHLY, CDR2 FYNNEI. The trim removed 5 bases at V and 0 bases at J, leaving 3 bases unmatched. This CDR3 contains 17 residues. The full variable domain, completed using reference TRBV2 and TRBJ2-2, is EPEVTQTPSHQVTQMGQEVILRCVPISNHLYFYWYRQILGQKVEFLVSFYNNEISEKSEIFDDQFSVERPDGSNFTLKIRSTKLEDSAMYFCASSRTSGSANTGELFFGEGSRLTVL.

This clonotype was seen repeatedly, ten times or more. This rearrangement joins TRBV28 to TRBJ2-7, with a possible D match to TRBD2 (6 bases). The CDR3 contains 14 residues. Trimming stripped 2 bases from V and 0 bases from J, with 8 bases between. Germline V gene sequence: CDR1 MDHEN, CDR2 SYDVKM. In DNA, the CDR3 is TGTGCCAGCAGTTTACGGGAGAGCTCCTACGAGCAGTACTTC. Its protein product is CASSLRESSYEQYF.

A remark on this clonotype: An end of the junction differs from the germline gene, which may be a read error. V gene TRBV10-3 combines with J gene TRBJ2-7; 10 bases are a match to TRBD1. The CDR3 has 17 amino acids. Germline assignment: CDR1 ENHRY and CDR2 SYGVKD. The CDR3 sequence is CAISALPPGQGFVEQYF. CDR3 sequence (DNA): TGTGCCATCAGTGCCCTTCCCCCGGGACAGGGGTTTGTCGAGCAATACTTC.

The CDR3 DNA sequence: TGCGCCAGCAGCCAAGATCAGGGGAGTATCGGGGAGCTGTTTTTT. Its protein is CASSQDQGSIGELFF. The V gene is TRBV4-1, the J gene TRBJ2-2; tentative D call: TRBD1 (6 bases). This CDR3 is 15 amino acids long. V was shortened by 0 bases and J by 7 bases, with 12 bases between the two germline ends. Per the germline V gene, CDR1 is MGHRA and CDR2 is YSYEKL.

About this clonotype itself: Germline is not matched at one junction end, which may reflect a read error. V usage is TRBV11-2 and J usage is TRBJ1-4; D is possibly TRBD1 (5 bases). The CDR3 contains 14 residues. The V gene's germline CDR1 is SGHAT and CDR2 FQNNGV. The CDR3 sequence: CARSLEVGDEKVFF. For the CDR3, the DNA is TGTGCCAGAAGCTTAGAGGTCGGGGACGAAAAAGTGTTTTTT.

Of note for this clonotype: The germline gene is not matched at one end of the junction; a read error may be the cause. This chain links TRBV6-1 with TRBJ1-5; D not resolved. Germline loops: CDR1 MNHNS, CDR2 SASEGT. The CDR3 has 13 amino acids. The CDR3 sequence is CASSRWGSQLQHF. CDR3 nucleotides: TGTGCCAGCAGCAGGTGGGGAAGTCAGCTCCAGCATTTT.

This clonotype was observed a single time. One junction end does not reproduce the germline sequence, and a read error may be involved. This chain links TRBV6-5 with TRBJ2-1; TRBD2 might be the D (6 bases). This CDR3 comprises 15 residues. The V gene's germline CDR1 is MNHEY and CDR2 SVGAGI. In DNA form, the CDR3 reads TGTGCCAGCAGGCTACTAGCTGGAGGGATAAATGAGCACTTCTTC. It yields the protein CASRLLAGGINEHFF.

A single count supports this clonotype. Since no conserved phenylalanine or tryptophan closes the CDR3, a read error is the likely cause. V gene TRBV7-9 combines with J gene TRBJ1-1; no reliable D call. This CDR3 comprises 15 residues. The germline V gene has CDR1 SEHNR and CDR2 FQNEAQ (reference sequence). The CDR3 sequence: CASSLVTGMNTEAFI. The CDR3 DNA reads TGTGCCAGTAGCTTAGTTACGGGTATGAACACTGAAGCTTTCATT.

The chain joins TRBV11-2 to TRBJ2-7, with 15 bases that match TRBD2. Unmatched junction bases numbered 18, after V lost 11 bases and J lost 4 bases. Germline values: CDR1 SGHAT, CDR2 FQNNGV. The CDR3 is 18 amino acids. This CDR3 reads CADSLSVGLAGGGYEQYF. CDR3 DNA: TGTGCCGACAGCTTGTCCGTTGGACTAGCGGGAGGGGGGTACGAGCAGTACTTC. Full variable domain (remainder filled in from reference TRBV11-2 and TRBJ2-7): EAGVAQSPRYKIIEKRQSVAFWCNPISGHATLYWYQQILGQGPKLLIQFQNNGVVDDSQLPKDRFSAERLKGVDSTLKIQPAKLEDSAVYLCADSLSVGLAGGGYEQYFGPGTRLTVT.

Of note for this clonotype: The junction does not match germline at one end; this may be a read error. This chain links TRBV25-1 with TRBJ1-1; the D gene is possibly TRBD1 (5 bases). Germline loops: CDR1 MGHDK, CDR2 SYGVNS. The CDR3 totals 16 residues. The CDR3 coding sequence is TGTGCCAGGAGTGAGGCGGGCAGGGAAGGGAACACTGAAGCTTTCTTT. Its translation: CARSEAGREGNTEAFF.

Concerning this clonotype itself: Sequence at one end of the junction differs from germline and may be a read error. The J gene is TRBJ2-1, the V gene TRBV11-2, with no clear D. The germline V gene encodes CDR1 SGHAT and CDR2 FQNNGV. This CDR3 has 13 residues. CDR3 nucleotides: TGTGCCAGCAACTTAAATGATGCCTACGGGCAGTTCTTC. Translating it yields CASNLNDAYGQFF.

Of note for this clonotype: Compared with germline, one end of the junction differs, possibly owing to a read error. The chain is built from TRBV4-1 and TRBJ1-1; 7 nucleotides match TRBD1. Germline loops: CDR1 MGHRA, CDR2 YSYEKL. The CDR3 is 17 residues long. Written as DNA, the CDR3 is TGCGCCAGCAACCAAAATCCAGGGGGGGGCCAGGACACTGAAGCTTTCTTT. It specifies CASNQNPGGGQDTEAFF.

With respect to this clonotype: Its ends do not fully match the called genes, so a read error is possible. For the CDR3, the DNA is TGCAATGCTACTGCCCAATTCGGATTCCCGGGGACGTACCAAGAGACCCAGTACTTC. Its protein product is CNATAQFGFPGTYQETQYF. The chain couples TRBV20-1 to TRBJ2-5; D may correspond to TRBD1 or TRBD2 (5 bases each). This CDR3 region has 19 residues. In germline, CDR1 is DFQATT, CDR2 SNEGSKA (reference sequence).

This clonotype showed up many times. The gene calls are TRBV10-3 and TRBJ2-1; 8 bases are a match to TRBD2. The CDR3 is made up of 15 amino acids. Germline V lookup: CDR1 ENHRY, CDR2 SYGVKD. V lost 6 bases and J lost 9; bases outside the gene matches: 13. The CDR3 nucleotides are TGTGCCATCAGCGGGGTCCCGGGACTAGTCGGTGAGCAGTTCTTC. It is translated as CAISGVPGLVGEQFF.

Concerning this clonotype itself: The junction differs from germline at one of its ends, possibly a read error. The chain uses TRBV11-2 and TRBJ2-7; D remains ambiguous. Germline CDR1 SGHAT, CDR2 FQNNGV. CDR3 length: 18 residues. The CDR3 DNA reads TGTGCCAACAGCTTAATAGACATGGGGATAGGGTATTCCTACGAACAGTACTTC. Translating gives CANSLIDMGIGYSYEQYF.

A single count supports this clonotype. A much larger clone differs by one base, so this may be a read error. This chain connects TRBV28 to TRBJ1-6, with a tentative D call TRBD1 (5 bases). CDR1 and CDR2 (germline): MDHEN, SYDVKM. The CDR3 covers 15 residues. The CDR3 loop is CASSFGGLYISPLHF. CDR3 coding DNA: TGTGCCAGCAGTTTTGGGGGGTTGTATATTTCACCCCTCCACTTT.

This clonotype was seen a single time. A junction boundary mismatches the germline segment, possibly from a read error. The chain uses TRBV6-2 or TRBV6-3 and TRBJ2-1, with 10 bases that match TRBD2. Germline V gives CDR1 MNHEY, CDR2 SVGEGT. The CDR3 sequence is 15 residues long. For the CDR3, the DNA is TGTGTCAGCAGCATAGCTAGCGGGGGCTACAATGTGCAGTTCTTC. Its protein is CVSSIASGGYNVQFF.

On this clonotype itself: A much larger clone differs by one base, so this may be a read error. The rearrangement joins TRBV11-2 to TRBJ2-3; 9 bases match TRBD1. The CDR3 is 13 amino acids. Germline-derived CDR1 and CDR2 are SGHAT and FQNNGV. CDR3 protein: CASGTGNVDTQCF. CDR3 coding DNA: TGTGCCAGCGGGACAGGGAACGTGGATACGCAGTGTTTT.

A remark on this clonotype: The conserved final phenylalanine or tryptophan is absent from the CDR3, which likely points to a read error. The chain has TRBV12-3 or TRBV12-4 and TRBJ1-5; D may be TRBD1 (5 bases). This CDR3 contains 14 residues. DNA of the CDR3: TGTACCAGCAGTTTTGGGCAGGGCGAGGGGCCCCAGCATTTG. This codes for CTSSFGQGEGPQHL.